A single T cell receptor beta chain is shown here with its context. Its antigen is not known. The time point was: baseline, week 1 (first vaccination visit). As for treatment: pre-vaccination baseline after standard-of-care therapy. Sequencing was performed with immunoSEQ multiplex PCR; in TCRdb, only in-frame clones are kept and a portion is missing. The sample carries about 54,000 clones, approximately 80% recorded once. The data stem from a study of a mutant IDH1 vaccine in newly diagnosed glioma. About the research overall: Before enrollment, the patients had been treated with radiotherapy alone, temozolomide alone, or both together. Most of them had received both. Whole-study results and caveats: Pseudoprogression seemingly bore no relation to changes in top peripheral T cell clonotypes.

J lost 7 bases, V lost 0 bases, and 8 bases had no gene match. The CDR3 consists of 16 residues. Germline CDR1 and CDR2: SGDLS and YYNGEE. Sequencing was performed on PBMCs, taken from a glioma patient treated with radiotherapy, temozolomide or both. This TCR derives from a young man with glioma. The J gene is TRBJ1-3, the V gene TRBV9, with TRBD1 matching over 9 bases. The DNA of the CDR3 is TGTGCCAGCAGCGTAGGTCCCGGGACAGGGAGTAACACCATATATTTT. Translated, it gives CASSVGPGTGSNTIYF.